The 27 T cell receptor beta chains below were found in one sample sequenced in a study of T cell responses to AZD1222 COVID-19 vaccine. Method: immunoSEQ multiplex PCR; TCRdb's copy keeps in-frame clones and lacks some. The table includes over 110,000 clones, about 91% detected once. Specimen: peripheral blood, collected 28 days after the second AZD1222 dose. Source of these receptors: an adult who received the AZD1222 COVID-19 vaccine.

The V call is TRBV7-3, the J call TRBJ1-1; 7 bases match TRBD1. The germline CDR1 and CDR2 sequences are SGHTA and FQGTGA. The trim removed 5 bases at V and 4 bases at J, leaving 7 bases unmatched. The CDR3 loop spans 14 amino acids. DNA of the CDR3: TGTGCCAGCAGCCCGACAGGGAGGAGCACTGAAGCTTTCTTT. Translated: CASSPTGRSTEAFF.

Here the CDR3 reads CASSFRTGWGNQPQHF. For the CDR3, the DNA is TGTGCCAGCAGTTTCAGGACAGGCTGGGGCAATCAGCCCCAGCATTTT. This chain links TRBV28 with TRBJ1-5, with TRBD1 identical over 7 bases. The germline V gene has CDR1 MDHEN and CDR2 SYDVKM. This CDR3 is built from 16 residues. V shed 3 bases, J shed 2 bases, and the junction held 7 bases outside the gene matches.

The genes are TRBV5-1 and TRBJ1-2, with D maybe TRBD1 (5 bases). CDR1 and CDR2 (germline): SGHRS, YFSETQ. This CDR3 contains 11 residues. The germline V and J ends were trimmed by 4 bases and 7 bases, with 8 bases remaining between them. The CDR3 is CASSQGGGYTF. In DNA, the CDR3 is TGCGCCAGCAGCCAGGGTGGTGGCTACACCTTC. The full variable domain, completed using reference TRBV5-1 and TRBJ1-2, is KAGVTQTPRYLIKTRGQQVTLSCSPISGHRSVSWYQQTPGQGLQFLFEYFSETQRNKGNFPGRFSGRQFSNSRSEMNVSTLELGDSALYLCASSQGGGYTFGSGTRLTVV.

The CDR3 DNA is TGTGCCAGCAGCTGGGGACAGGGGGCGGCTGGCTACACCTTC. This encodes CASSWGQGAAGYTF. The J gene is TRBJ1-2, the V gene TRBV7-6; TRBD1 matches 12 bases. J gave up 7 bases and V 4 bases, and 4 bases lay outside the gene matches. The V gene's germline CDR1 is SGHVS and CDR2 FNYEAQ. This CDR3 comprises 14 residues. The whole variable domain, remainder taken from reference TRBV7-6 and TRBJ1-2, is GAGVSQSPRYKVTKRGQDVALRCDPISGHVSLYWYRQALGQGPEFLTYFNYEAQQDKSGLPNDRFSAERPEGSISTLTIQRTEQRDSAMYRCASSWGQGAAGYTFGSGTRLTVV.

This clone appeared once. The V gene is TRBV28, the J gene TRBJ1-2; 8 positions match TRBD1. Germline assignment: CDR1 MDHEN and CDR2 SYDVKM. Trimming removed 11 bases from V and 6 bases from J; junction bases left unmatched: 5. This CDR3 spans 11 amino acids. DNA of the CDR3: TGTGCCGGTCGACAGGGGAATGGCTACACCTTC. Its translation is CAGRQGNGYTF.

The chain joins TRBV18 to TRBJ1-6; 7 positions agree with TRBD1. The germline V gene encodes CDR1 KGHSH and CDR2 LQKENI. The CDR3 is 14 residues long. The junction had 2 bases not matched to a gene; V was cut back by 3 bases and J by 6 bases. The CDR3 region has the DNA TGTGCCAGCTCACCGGGACAGACTAATTCACCCCTCCACTTT. This sequence encodes CASSPGQTNSPLHF.

V is TRBV27 and J is TRBJ2-3; no clear D gene. Trimming removed 3 bases at V and 4 bases at J, with 8 bases between. Germline V gene sequence: CDR1 MNHEY, CDR2 SMNVEV (reference sequence). The CDR3 totals 13 residues. CDR3 sequence (DNA): TGTGCCAGCAGTTTCATTGAGGCAGATACGCAGTATTTT. It translates to CASSFIEADTQYF.

The CDR3 spells CATKGQGLDTQYF. CDR3 bases: TGTGCCACCAAGGGCCAGGGGCTAGATACGCAGTATTTT. The chain combines TRBV13 with TRBJ2-3, with TRBD1 as a possible D gene (6 bases). Deletions cut 10 bases from V and 5 bases from J, with 16 bases between. Germline V gene data show CDR1 as PRHDT and CDR2 as FYEKMQ (reference sequence). CDR3 length equals 13 residues. Based on the CDR3 plus reference TRBV13 and TRBJ2-3, the full variable domain is AAGVIQSPRHLIKEKRETATLKCYPIPRHDTVYWYQQGPGQDPQFLISFYEKMQSDKGSIPDRFSAQQFSDYHSELNMSSLELGDSALYFCATKGQGLDTQYFGPGTRLTVL.

The CDR3 here is CATSGQGYEQFF. The CDR3 DNA is TGTGCCACCAGTGGACAGGGTTATGAGCAGTTCTTC. This chain connects TRBV24-1 to TRBJ2-1; TRBD1 matches 7 bases. With V trimmed by 5 bases and J by 8 bases, 2 bases remained unmatched. Germline loops: CDR1 KGHDR, CDR2 SFDVKD. The CDR3 runs 12 residues.

The chain combines TRBV7-9 with TRBJ2-5, with 8 nucleotides matching TRBD1. This CDR3 is built from 15 residues. Germline assignment: CDR1 SEHNR and CDR2 FQNEAQ (reference sequence). Trimming at V came to 4 bases and at J to 3 bases, leaving 7 bases not matched to a gene. DNA of the CDR3: TGTGCCAGCAGCTATCGACAGGGGAGTAAAGAGACCCAGTACTTC. Encoded protein: CASSYRQGSKETQYF. The full variable domain, with the rest looked up from reference TRBV7-9 and TRBJ2-5, is DTGVSQNPRHKITKRGQNVTFRCDPISEHNRLYWYRQTLGQGPEFLTYFQNEAQLEKSRLLSDRFSAERPKGSFSTLEIQRTEQGDSAMYLCASSYRQGSKETQYFGPGTRLLVL.

This chain links TRBV29-1 with TRBJ2-1; 15 positions agree with TRBD2. The V and J ends lost 5 bases and 8 bases, in that order; junction bases with no gene match: 10. The CDR3 totals 16 residues. Germline values: CDR1 SQVTM, CDR2 ANQGSEA. DNA of the CDR3: TGCAGCGTTTCCGGGACTAGCGGGGGGAGATCCGATGAGCAGTTCTTC. The encoded protein is CSVSGTSGGRSDEQFF.

The V call is TRBV23-1, the J call TRBJ2-1, with 10 positions matching TRBD2. TRBV23-1 is assigned to the ORF class and has an uncertain function. With 0 bases clipped from V and 4 bases from J, the junction kept 9 bases outside the gene matches. This CDR3 is 18 amino acids long. As DNA, the CDR3 is TGCGCCAGCAGTCAATCAAGGTACAGCGGGAGGGAGTACAATGAGCAGTTCTTC. It encodes CASSQSRYSGREYNEQFF.

The chain uses TRBV6-2 or TRBV6-3 and TRBJ1-5; no reliable D call. Trimming took 6 bases from V and 2 from J, leaving 8 bases between them. Germline values: CDR1 MNHEY, CDR2 SVGEGT. The CDR3 consists of 13 residues. CDR3 region: CASSSSGNQPQHF. CDR3 DNA sequence: TGTGCCAGCAGCTCCAGTGGCAATCAGCCCCAGCATTTT.

A few counts support this clone. The CDR3 bases are TGTGCCTGGAGGGTCAACTGGGGCTCTGGAAACACCATATATTTT. Its protein product is CAWRVNWGSGNTIYF. V and J are TRBV30 and TRBJ1-3, with D hard to call. CDR1 and CDR2 from the germline V gene are GTSNPN and SVGIG (reference sequence). This CDR3 contains 15 residues. Trimming removed 3 bases from V and 0 bases from J, with 12 bases in between.

In its sample, this clone was seen once. The genes are TRBV7-8 and TRBJ1-2; D possibly corresponds to TRBD1 (5 bases). Germline lookup yields CDR1 SGHVS and CDR2 FQNEAQ. CDR3 length: 16 amino acids. The V end was cut by 5 bases, the J end by 7 bases, with 23 bases between. As DNA, the CDR3 is TGTGCCAGCAGCCCCTCCGTTGTCAGGGTAGTGGCTGGCTACACCTTC. It yields the protein CASSPSVVRVVAGYTF. The full variable domain, with the rest looked up from reference TRBV7-8 and TRBJ1-2, is GAGVSQSPRYKVAKRGQDVALRCDPISGHVSLFWYQQALGQGPEFLTYFQNEAQLDKSGLPSDRFFAERPEGSVSTLKIQRTQQEDSAVYLCASSPSVVRVVAGYTFGSGTRLTVV.

The rearrangement uses TRBV19 and TRBJ1-1; D possibly corresponds to TRBD1 (6 bases). Trimming pared 5 bases from V and 4 bases from J, leaving 23 bases between. CDR3 length equals 17 residues. Germline assignment: CDR1 LNHDA and CDR2 SQIVND (reference sequence). CDR3 residues: CASSPLFRRGEITEAFF. CDR3 DNA: TGTGCCAGTAGTCCCTTGTTCCGCAGGGGCGAGATCACTGAAGCTTTCTTT.

This chain joins TRBV5-4 and TRBJ1-6; D is ambiguous. Trimming took off 2 bases at V and 8 bases at J, with 8 bases between the two ends. The CDR3 covers 13 residues. The germline V gene encodes CDR1 SGHNT and CDR2 YYREEE (reference sequence). CDR3 sequence reads: CASSFLVDSPLHF. The DNA for the CDR3 is TGTGCCAGCAGCTTTCTAGTGGATTCACCCCTCCACTTT. The whole variable domain, filled in from reference TRBV5-4 and TRBJ1-6, reads ETGVTQSPTHLIKTRGQQVTLRCSSQSGHNTVSWYQQALGQGPQFIFQYYREEENGRGNFPPRFSGLQFPNYSSELNVNALELDDSALYLCASSFLVDSPLHFGNGTRLTVT.

This chain joins TRBV4-3 and TRBJ1-2, with a possible D match to TRBD1 (5 bases). The V end lost 0 bases, the J end lost 1 base, and 6 bases lay between the germline ends. CDR3 length: 14 amino acids. Germline CDR1 is LGHNA and CDR2 is YSLEER. CDR3 coding DNA: TGCGCCAGCAGCCAAGACGGGGGTAACTATGGCTACACCTTC. This gives the protein CASSQDGGNYGYTF.

The chain carries TRBV6-2 or TRBV6-3 and TRBJ1-2; TRBD1 agrees at 7 bases. The germline gives CDR1 MNHEY, CDR2 SVGEGT. V lost 2 bases to trimming and J lost 5 bases; unmatched junction nucleotides: 2. This CDR3 is built from 13 residues. CDR3 region: CASSYGTVYGYTF. Here the CDR3 DNA reads TGTGCCAGCAGTTACGGGACAGTTTATGGCTACACCTTC.

The genes are TRBV10-3 and TRBJ2-4, with a tentative D call TRBD1 (6 bases). Germline V gene sequence: CDR1 ENHRY, CDR2 SYGVKD. This CDR3 region has 16 residues. V lost 2 bases and J 0 bases, leaving 11 bases between the germline ends. CDR3 nucleotides: TGTGCCATCAGTGAGGGACAGAATATAGCCAAAAACATTCAGTACTTC. This translates into CAISEGQNIAKNIQYF.

The chain links TRBV10-3 to TRBJ1-2, with a possible D match to TRBD1 (5 bases). The ends were cut back, 7 bases at V and 7 bases at J, with 13 bases in the middle. This CDR3 region has 12 residues. Per germline, CDR1 ENHRY and CDR2 SYGVKD. Here the CDR3 reads CAITAGNSGYTF. CDR3 bases: TGTGCCATCACGGCAGGGAATAGTGGCTACACCTTC.

V gene TRBV9 combines with J gene TRBJ2-1; 11 nucleotides line up with TRBD1. V shed 4 bases and J 6 bases; nucleotides not matched to a gene: 6. This CDR3 has 15 amino acids. Looked up from germline, CDR1 is SGDLS and CDR2 is YYNGEE. The DNA for the CDR3 is TGTGCCAGCAGCCTAGCCGGGACAGGGGGCAATGAGCAGTTCTTC. It encodes CASSLAGTGGNEQFF.

The chain employs TRBV7-8 and TRBJ1-5; D possibly corresponds to TRBD1 (6 bases). The V end lost 3 bases, the J end lost 4 bases, and 10 bases lay between the germline ends. The CDR3 contains 14 residues. Germline-derived CDR1 and CDR2 are SGHVS and FQNEAQ. This chain's CDR3 is CASSLGTQNQPQHF. CDR3 coding DNA: TGTGCCAGCAGCTTGGGGACACAGAATCAGCCCCAGCATTTT.

This clone was seen only once. The V gene is TRBV19, the J gene TRBJ2-3, with D hard to call. CDR1 is LNHDA, CDR2 SQIVND, per germline (reference sequence). There are 16 residues in the CDR3. Trimming stripped 0 bases from V and 4 bases from J, with 14 bases between. As DNA, the CDR3 is TGTGCCAGTAGTATAGATAAGGTCGGGCAGCCAGATACGCAGTATTTT. This encodes CASSIDKVGQPDTQYF.

This clone was recorded once. The V call is TRBV6-5, the J call TRBJ1-1; perhaps TRBD1 as D (6 bases). V was pared by 6 bases and J by 1 base, with 12 bases between. CDR1 is MNHEY and CDR2 is SVGAGI in the germline V gene. The CDR3 length is 14 residues. CDR3 residues: CASRKRGANTEAFF. The CDR3 bases are TGTGCCAGCAGAAAAAGGGGGGCGAACACTGAAGCTTTCTTT.

The V call is TRBV2, the J call TRBJ1-5, with 8 bases matching TRBD1. The V gene's germline CDR1 is SNHLY and CDR2 FYNNEI. The CDR3 covers 13 residues. Trimming at V came to 10 bases and at J to 3 bases, leaving 5 bases not matched to a gene. DNA for the CDR3: TGTGCCACTAAGGGACAGGTCAATCAGCCCCAGCATTTT. This codes for CATKGQVNQPQHF.

The CDR3 loop is CASSTTGRRAASPLHF. The CDR3 nucleotides are TGTGCCAGTAGTACAACAGGTAGGAGGGCCGCTTCACCCCTCCACTTT. The chain has TRBV19 and TRBJ1-6; maybe TRBD1 (5 bases). CDR3 size: 16 residues. V lost 4 bases to trimming and J lost 9 bases, with 19 bases between them. In germline, CDR1 is LNHDA, CDR2 SQIVND (reference sequence).